This T cell receptor (beta chain) was found in a study of human versus mouse CDR3 diversity and MHC coevolution. Study-wide results and limits: Among all groups, two of three human donors showed least clonal inequality. Humans had the largest estimated TCR beta repertoire, around 1.6 million clonotypes.

Sequencing used immunoSEQ multiplex PCR; TCRdb keeps in-frame clones, though not all of them. Of tens of thousands of clones listed, over 90% were seen once; the top ten hold under 20%. The germline CDR1 and CDR2 sequences are MNHEY and SVGAGI. V dropped 6 bases and J dropped 0 bases, with 14 bases sitting between them. There are 15 residues in the CDR3. In regard to this clone: Its antigen is not known.

What was sequenced was naive CD4+ T cells from blood. Subset meaning: CD45RO-negative CD62L-positive naive CD4 T cells. This clonotype originated in a person aged 55-75 years in good health. V and J are TRBV6-5 and TRBJ1-2; D unclear. DNA for the CDR3: TGTGCCAGCAGGTTCAGTGCGGTTTCTAACTATGGCTACACCTTC. As protein: CASRFSAVSNYGYTF.